This T cell receptor (beta chain) derives from a study of OX40 agonist ivuxolimab in advanced cancers. Study-wide background: The diagnoses of dose-escalation patients were hepatocellular carcinoma, melanoma, renal cell or head and neck cancer. Participants, 82.7% male, averaged about 59 years of age, ranging from about 23 to 85.

Of note for this clone: Its antigen is undetermined.

Study outcomes and limitations: Among the lowest peripheral clonal expansion occurred in 0.1-3.0 mg/kg partial responders.

Sequencing was performed with immunoSEQ multiplex PCR; in TCRdb, only in-frame clones are kept and a portion is missing. The top ten hold about 0.4% of the sample, which has 50,000 to 70,000 clones, under 95% seen once. There are 12 residues in the CDR3. Trimming shortened V by 4 bases and J by 8 bases, and 14 bases separated the two germline ends. Per germline, CDR1 GTSNPN and CDR2 SVGIG (reference sequence). This sequence was found in an adult with an advanced solid tumor such as melanoma, head and neck, liver or kidney cancer. The V gene is TRBV30, the J gene TRBJ1-1, with TRBD1 as a possible D gene (6 bases). Sequenced here: CD4+ or CD8+ T cells sorted from blood, sampled in a trial of the OX40 agonist ivuxolimab. The chain's CDR3 is CAWTSGAGEAFF. In DNA, the CDR3 is TGTGCCTGGACCTCAGGGGCGGGAGAAGCTTTCTTT.